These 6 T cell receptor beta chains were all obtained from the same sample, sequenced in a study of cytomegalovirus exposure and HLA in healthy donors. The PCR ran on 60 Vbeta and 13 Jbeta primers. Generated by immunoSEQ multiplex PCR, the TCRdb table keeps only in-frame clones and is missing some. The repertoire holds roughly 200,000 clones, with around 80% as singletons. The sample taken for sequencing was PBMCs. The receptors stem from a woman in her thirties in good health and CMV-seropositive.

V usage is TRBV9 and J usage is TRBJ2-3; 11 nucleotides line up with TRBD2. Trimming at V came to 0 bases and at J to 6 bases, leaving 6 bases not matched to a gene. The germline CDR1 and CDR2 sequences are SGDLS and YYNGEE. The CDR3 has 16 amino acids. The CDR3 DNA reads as TGTGCCAGCAGCGTAGAGCTAGCGGGGGGTTTGGATACGCAGTATTTT. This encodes CASSVELAGGLDTQYF.

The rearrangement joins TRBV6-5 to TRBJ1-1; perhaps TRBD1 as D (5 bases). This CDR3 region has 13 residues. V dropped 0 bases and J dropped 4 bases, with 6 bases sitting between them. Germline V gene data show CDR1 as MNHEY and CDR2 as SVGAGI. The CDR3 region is CASSYSGGTEAFF. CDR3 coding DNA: TGTGCCAGCAGTTACTCGGGGGGCACTGAAGCTTTCTTT.

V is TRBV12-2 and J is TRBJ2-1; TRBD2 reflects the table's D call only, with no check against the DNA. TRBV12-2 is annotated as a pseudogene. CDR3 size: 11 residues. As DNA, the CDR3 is TGTGCAAGTCGCTTGAGCCATGAGCAGTTCTTC. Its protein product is CASRLSHEQFF.

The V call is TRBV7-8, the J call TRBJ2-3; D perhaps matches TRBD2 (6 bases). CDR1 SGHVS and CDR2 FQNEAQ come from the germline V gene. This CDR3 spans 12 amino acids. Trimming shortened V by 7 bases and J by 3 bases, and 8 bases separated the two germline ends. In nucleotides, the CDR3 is TGTGCCAGCACCGGAGGGACAGATACGCAGTATTTT. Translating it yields CASTGGTDTQYF.

The CDR3 coding sequence is TGTGCCAGCAGCTTTAGGGGGGCGGGAGGCTACGAGCAGTACTTC. This gives the protein CASSFRGAGGYEQYF. V is TRBV11-3 and J is TRBJ2-7; 8 bases match TRBD2. Germline V CDR1 and CDR2: SGHNT, YENEEA. The V and J ends lost 3 bases and 3 bases, in that order; junction bases with no gene match: 7. CDR3 length: 15 residues.

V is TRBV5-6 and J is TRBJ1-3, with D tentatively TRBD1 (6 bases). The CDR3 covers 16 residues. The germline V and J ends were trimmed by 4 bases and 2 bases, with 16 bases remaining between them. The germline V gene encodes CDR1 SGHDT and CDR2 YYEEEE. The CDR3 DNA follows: TGTGCCAGCAGCCCCAGGGGTTTTTTTACTGGAAACACCATATATTTT. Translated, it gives CASSPRGFFTGNTIYF.